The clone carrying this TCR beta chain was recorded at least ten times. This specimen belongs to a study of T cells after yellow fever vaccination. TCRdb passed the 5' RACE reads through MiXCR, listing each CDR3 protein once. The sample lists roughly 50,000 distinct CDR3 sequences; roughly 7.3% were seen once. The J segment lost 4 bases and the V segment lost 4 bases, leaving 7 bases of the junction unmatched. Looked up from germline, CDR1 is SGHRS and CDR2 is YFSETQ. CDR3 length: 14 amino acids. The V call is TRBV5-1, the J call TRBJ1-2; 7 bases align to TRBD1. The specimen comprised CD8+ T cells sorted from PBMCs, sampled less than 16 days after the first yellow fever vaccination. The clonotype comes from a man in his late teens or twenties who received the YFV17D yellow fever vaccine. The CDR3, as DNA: TGCGCCAGCAGCGAAAGGGGGCTAGTCTATGGCTACACCTTC. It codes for CASSERGLVYGYTF.